These T cell receptor beta chains were read from a single sample in a study of shared clonotypes between healthy human individuals. Method: immunoSEQ multiplex PCR; TCRdb's copy keeps in-frame clones and lacks some. This sample carries hundreds of thousands of clones, roughly 96% of them seen once, and the ten largest clones take 0.2% to 0.25%. The sequenced sample was naive CD8+ T cells sorted from blood. These receptors came from a man younger than 45 in good health. Both conserved end residues are part of each CDR3. The D gene is left open where the match is weak. Expanded clones get a size class; other rows say once, few or many, or leave the size out.

clone size	D gene	J gene	V gene	CDR3 DNA	CDR3 protein
few	.	TRBJ1-2	TRBV9	TGTGCCAGCAGCGTAGGTGGGGGAACTATCTATGGCTACACCTTC	CASSVGGGTIYGYTF
.	.	TRBJ2-7	TRBV5-4	TGTGCCAGCAGCCGGGGCCCCTACGAGCAGTACTTC	CASSRGPYEQYF
once	TRBD2	TRBJ2-7	TRBV6-1	TGTGCCAGCAGGGACGGACTAGCGGGAGCGTATGAGCAGTACTTC	CASRDGLAGAYEQYF
.	TRBD2	TRBJ2-7	TRBV9	TGTGCCAGCAGCGTAGGGGGTAGCGGGAGGGCCTACGAGCAGTACTTC	CASSVGGSGRAYEQYF
once	.	TRBJ1-3	TRBV11-2	TGTGCCAGCAGCCACCCTGTTGAAGGAAACACCATATATTTT	CASSHPVEGNTIYF
.	TRBD1	TRBJ1-1	TRBV14	TGTGCCAGCAGACCAACGTTCGGGACAGGGGTGCCCATGAACACTGAAGCTTTCTTT	CASRPTFGTGVPMNTEAFF
.	TRBD2	TRBJ2-6	TRBV9	TGTGCCAGCTCTGGACTAGGGAGTGGGGCCAACGTCCTGACTTTC	CASSGLGSGANVLTF
.	.	TRBJ2-7	TRBV7-9	TGTGCCAGCAGCTTTAAAGCCTACGAGCAGTACTTC	CASSFKAYEQYF
.	.	TRBJ2-2	TRBV11-3	TGTGCCAGCAGCTTAGATCCGAGCCCGAACACCGGGGAGCTGTTTTTT	CASSLDPSPNTGELFF
.	.	TRBJ1-1	TRBV7-9	TGTGCCAGCAGCTACCGGGACAACGGGATGGAAAACACTGAAGCTTTCTTT	CASSYRDNGMENTEAFF
.	TRBD2	TRBJ2-1	TRBV7-9	TGTGCCAGCAGCCCGCACTCACTAGCGGGCTCCTACAATGAGCAGTTCTTC	CASSPHSLAGSYNEQFF
.	TRBD2	TRBJ2-1	TRBV27	TGTGCCAGCAGTTCCGATACCCTCCGTGGCGGGAGCGGTTCCTACAATGAGCAGTTCTTC	CASSSDTLRGGSGSYNEQFF
.	.	TRBJ2-1	TRBV7-9	TGTGCCAGCAGCTTCGAGAGCTCCTACAATGAGCAGTTCTTC	CASSFESSYNEQFF
.	.	TRBJ2-1	TRBV6-6	TGTGCCAGCAGCCGCTCCCTCTACAATGAGCAGTTCTTC	CASSRSLYNEQFF
.	TRBD2	TRBJ2-7	TRBV29-1	TGCAGCGTTGGAGAGGGGCTAGCGGGAGACTACGAGCAGTACTTC	CSVGEGLAGDYEQYF
once	TRBD2	TRBJ2-7	TRBV7-9	TGTGCCAGCAGCTTGAGCGGGGGAGGCTACGAGCAGTACTTC	CASSLSGGGYEQYF
.	TRBD2	TRBJ2-4	TRBV11-2	TGTGCCAGCGGCCTAGCGGGAGGGTGGAACATTCAGTACTTC	CASGLAGGWNIQYF
.	.	TRBJ1-3	TRBV15	TGTGCCACCAGCAGAGTCGGGGCCTCTGGAAACACCATATATTTT	CATSRVGASGNTIYF
.	TRBD1	TRBJ2-7	TRBV7-9	TGTGCCAGCAGCTCCGGGACAGGCTACGAGCAGTACTTC	CASSSGTGYEQYF
.	.	TRBJ2-3	TRBV13	TGTGCCAGCATCGACTCCCTACTAGACACAGATACGCAGTATTTT	CASIDSLLDTDTQYF
.	.	TRBJ2-7	TRBV7-9	TGTGCCAGCAGCTTAGCCCGGTGGGGGGCCGCACACGAGCAGTACTTC	CASSLARWGAAHEQYF
.	.	TRBJ2-2	TRBV9	TGTGCCAGCACCCCGAACACCGGGGAGCTGTTTTTT	CASTPNTGELFF
.	TRBD2	TRBJ2-5	TRBV7-6	TGTGCCAGCAGCGAACTCCCCCTTCAAGCGGGGCCCCAAGAGACCCAGTACTTC	CASSELPLQAGPQETQYF
.	.	TRBJ1-1	TRBV14	TGTGCCAGCAGCCATCCCAGCAAGGTCACTGAAGCTTTCTTT	CASSHPSKVTEAFF
.	TRBD1	TRBJ1-2	TRBV5-1	TGCGCCAGCAGCACGGACAGGGGAGACTATGGCTACACCTTC	CASSTDRGDYGYTF
.	.	TRBJ2-4	TRBV13	TGTGCCAGCGGGAAGGGTAGCAACGGGGAAAACATTCAGTACTTC	CASGKGSNGENIQYF
.	TRBD1	TRBJ2-7	TRBV5-4	TGTGCCAGCAGCCTCACCGGGACAGGGGGCTACGAGCAGTACTTC	CASSLTGTGGYEQYF
.	.	TRBJ2-1	TRBV10-1	TGCGCCAGCAGTGAACACAGGGTTGGTGAGCAGTTCTTC	CASSEHRVGEQFF
once	.	TRBJ2-1	TRBV27	TGTGCCAGCAGTTTCTCGGCCTACAATGAGCAGTTCTTC	CASSFSAYNEQFF